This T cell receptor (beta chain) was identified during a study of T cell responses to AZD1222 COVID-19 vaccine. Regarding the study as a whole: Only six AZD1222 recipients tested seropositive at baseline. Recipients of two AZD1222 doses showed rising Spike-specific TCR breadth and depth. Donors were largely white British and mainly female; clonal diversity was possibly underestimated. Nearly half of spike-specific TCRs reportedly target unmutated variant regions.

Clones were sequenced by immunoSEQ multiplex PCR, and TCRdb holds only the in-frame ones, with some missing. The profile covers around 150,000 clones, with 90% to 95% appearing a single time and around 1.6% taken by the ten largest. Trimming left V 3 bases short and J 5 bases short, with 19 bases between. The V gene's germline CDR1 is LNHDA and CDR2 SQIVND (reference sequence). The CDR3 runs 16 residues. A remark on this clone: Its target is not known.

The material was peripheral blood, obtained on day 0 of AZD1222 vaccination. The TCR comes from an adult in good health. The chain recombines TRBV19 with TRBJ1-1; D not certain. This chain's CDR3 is CASSMVPTRTGTEAFF. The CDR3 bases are TGTGCCAGTAGTATGGTCCCCACCCGGACGGGAACTGAAGCTTTCTTT.